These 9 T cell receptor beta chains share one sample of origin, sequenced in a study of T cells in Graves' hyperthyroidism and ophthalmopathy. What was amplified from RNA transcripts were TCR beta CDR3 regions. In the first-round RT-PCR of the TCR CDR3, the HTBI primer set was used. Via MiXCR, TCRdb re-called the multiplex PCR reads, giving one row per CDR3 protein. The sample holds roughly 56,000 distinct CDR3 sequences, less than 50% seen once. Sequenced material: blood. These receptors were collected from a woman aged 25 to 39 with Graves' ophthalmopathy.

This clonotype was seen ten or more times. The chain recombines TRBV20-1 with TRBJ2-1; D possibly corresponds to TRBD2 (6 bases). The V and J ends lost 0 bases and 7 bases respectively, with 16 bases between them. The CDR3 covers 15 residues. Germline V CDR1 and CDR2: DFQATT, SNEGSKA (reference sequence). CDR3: CSARDTRGAMNEQFF. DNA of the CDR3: TGCAGTGCTAGAGACACGCGGGGAGCTATGAATGAGCAGTTCTTC.

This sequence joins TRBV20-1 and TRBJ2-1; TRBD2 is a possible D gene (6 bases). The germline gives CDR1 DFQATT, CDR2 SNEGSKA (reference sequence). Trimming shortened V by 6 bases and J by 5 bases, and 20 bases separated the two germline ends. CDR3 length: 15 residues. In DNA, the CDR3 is TGCAGTGCCCCGCAGCCCGGGGGTGGGCACAATGAGCAGTTCTTC. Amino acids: CSAPQPGGGHNEQFF.

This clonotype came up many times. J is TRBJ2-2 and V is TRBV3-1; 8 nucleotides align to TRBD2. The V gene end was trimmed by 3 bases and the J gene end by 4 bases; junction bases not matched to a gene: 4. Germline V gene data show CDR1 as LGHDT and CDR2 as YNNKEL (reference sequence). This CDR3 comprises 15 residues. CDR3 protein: CASSHGLAVTGELFF. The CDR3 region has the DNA TGTGCCAGCAGCCACGGACTAGCCGTCACCGGGGAGCTGTTTTTT.

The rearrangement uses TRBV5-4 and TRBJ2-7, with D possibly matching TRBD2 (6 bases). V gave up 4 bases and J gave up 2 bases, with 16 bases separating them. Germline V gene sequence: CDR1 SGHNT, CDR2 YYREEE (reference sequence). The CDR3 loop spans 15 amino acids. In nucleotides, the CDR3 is TGTGCCAGCAGCCTCGGACCAGCGGGCCCCTACGAGCAGTACTTC. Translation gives CASSLGPAGPYEQYF.

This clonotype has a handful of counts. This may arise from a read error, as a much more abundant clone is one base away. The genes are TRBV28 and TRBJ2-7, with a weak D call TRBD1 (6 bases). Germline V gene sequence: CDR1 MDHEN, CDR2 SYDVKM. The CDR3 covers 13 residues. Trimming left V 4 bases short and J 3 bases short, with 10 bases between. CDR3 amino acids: CASSSPGDYEQYF. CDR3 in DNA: TGTGCCAGCAGTTCACCAGGGGACTACGAGCAGTACTTC.

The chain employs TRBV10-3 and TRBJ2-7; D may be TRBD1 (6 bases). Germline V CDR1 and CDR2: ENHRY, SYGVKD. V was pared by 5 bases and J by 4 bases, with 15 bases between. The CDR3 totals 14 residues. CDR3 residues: CAISLRTEGYEQYF. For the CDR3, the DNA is TGTGCCATCAGTCTCCGGACAGAAGGGTACGAGCAGTACTTC.

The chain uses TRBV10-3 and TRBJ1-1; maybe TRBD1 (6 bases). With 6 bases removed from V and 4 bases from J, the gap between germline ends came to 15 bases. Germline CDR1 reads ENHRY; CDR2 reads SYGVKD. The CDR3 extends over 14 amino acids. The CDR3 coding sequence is TGTGCCATCAGGACAGGAACCGGTAGCACTGAAGCTTTCTTT. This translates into CAIRTGTGSTEAFF.

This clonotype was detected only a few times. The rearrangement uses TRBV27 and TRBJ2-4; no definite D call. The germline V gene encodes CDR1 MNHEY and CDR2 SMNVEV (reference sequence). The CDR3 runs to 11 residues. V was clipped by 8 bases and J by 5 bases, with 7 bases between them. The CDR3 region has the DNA TGTGCCAGCGGGAAGGAAAACATTCAGTACTTC. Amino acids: CASGKENIQYF.

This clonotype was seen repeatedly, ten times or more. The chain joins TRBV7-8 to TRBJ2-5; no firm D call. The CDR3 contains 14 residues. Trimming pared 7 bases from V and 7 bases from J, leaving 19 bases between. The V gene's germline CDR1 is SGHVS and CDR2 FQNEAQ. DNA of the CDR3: TGTGCCAGCATCATCCAATCCGGATCGCCGACCCAGTACTTC. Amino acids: CASIIQSGSPTQYF.